This TCR beta chain stems from a study of T cells in Graves' hyperthyroidism and ophthalmopathy. Study background: Peripheral blood was obtained at initial diagnosis, preceding any treatment. Notes on the study in general: Ophthalmopathy was distinguished from stable hyperthyroidism by 13 V-J signatures. Ophthalmopathy was predicted by the model a median of 6.5 months ahead of onset.

A patient was excluded if there was uncontrolled infection, other autoimmune disease, pregnancy or lactation. It was RNA transcripts that yielded the amplified TCR beta CDR3 regions. When the TCR CDR3 underwent first-round RT-PCR, the HTBI primer set was used. TCRdb re-analysed the multiplex PCR reads in MiXCR, keeping a single row per CDR3 protein. The data show about 380,000 distinct CDR3 sequences, around 18% seen once. A note on this clonotype: Its target is not known.

Germline CDR1 reads DFQATT; CDR2 reads SNEGSKA (reference sequence). The CDR3 totals 14 residues. V was pared by 0 bases and J by 2 bases, with 10 bases between. This sequence joins TRBV20-1 and TRBJ2-5, with D possibly being TRBD1 (5 bases). This clonotype originated in a man younger than 30 with Graves' ophthalmopathy. The sequencing input was blood. DNA of the CDR3: TGCAGTGCTAGAGATCTGCGGACACAAGAGACCCAGTACTTC. This translates into CSARDLRTQETQYF.